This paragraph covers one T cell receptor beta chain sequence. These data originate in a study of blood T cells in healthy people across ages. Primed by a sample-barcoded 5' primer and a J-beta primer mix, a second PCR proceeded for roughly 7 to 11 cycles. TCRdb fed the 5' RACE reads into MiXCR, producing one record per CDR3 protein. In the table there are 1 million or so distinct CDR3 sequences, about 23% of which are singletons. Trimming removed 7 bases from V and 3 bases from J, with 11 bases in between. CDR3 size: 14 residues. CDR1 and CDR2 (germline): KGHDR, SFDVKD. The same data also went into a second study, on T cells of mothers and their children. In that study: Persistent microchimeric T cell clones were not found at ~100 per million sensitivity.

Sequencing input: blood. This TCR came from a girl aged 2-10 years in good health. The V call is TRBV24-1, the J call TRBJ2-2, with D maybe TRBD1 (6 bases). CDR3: CATRPTGDTGELFF. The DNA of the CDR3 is TGTGCCACCAGACCGACAGGAGACACCGGGGAGCTGTTTTTT.